The 18 T cell receptor beta chains in this list originate from one sample, sequenced in a study of cytomegalovirus exposure and HLA in healthy donors. PCR involved 60 Vbeta and 13 Jbeta primers. This table comes from immunoSEQ multiplex PCR, and its TCRdb copy is limited to in-frame clones, with some not included. Seen here are 130,000 or so clones, roughly four fifths observed once, and the top ten hold roughly 1%. Sequenced: PBMCs. The receptor set was obtained from a woman aged 55-75 years in good health and CMV-seronegative.

This chain uses TRBV4-1 with TRBJ2-2, with D hard to call. The CDR3 spans 15 residues. Trimming pared 0 bases from V and 2 bases from J, leaving 7 bases between. Germline V CDR1 and CDR2: MGHRA, YSYEKL. CDR3 sequence reads: CASSQEGQNTGELFF. The CDR3 DNA follows: TGCGCCAGCAGCCAAGAGGGCCAAAACACCGGGGAGCTGTTTTTT.

The CDR3 DNA is TGTGCCAGCAGACGGAACAGGGGGCCGAGCACCGGGGAGCTGTTTTTT. Its translation is CASRRNRGPSTGELFF. The J gene is TRBJ2-2, the V gene TRBV28, with TRBD1 matching 9 bases. There are 16 residues in the CDR3. J was trimmed by 4 bases and V by 6 bases; bases with no gene match: 9. Germline CDR1 MDHEN, CDR2 SYDVKM.

This chain joins TRBV19 and TRBJ2-2; a possible D gene is TRBD1 (6 bases). The germline V and J ends were trimmed by 5 bases and 4 bases, with 17 bases remaining between them. Germline V gene lookup returns CDR1 LNHDA and CDR2 SQIVND (reference sequence). The CDR3 loop spans 16 amino acids. The CDR3 region has the DNA TGTGCCAGTAGTCAGACGGGGACACCCCTCACCGGGGAGCTGTTTTTT. Residues: CASSQTGTPLTGELFF.

The rearrangement joins TRBV6-1 to TRBJ1-2, with D hard to call. CDR3 length: 13 amino acids. The germline CDR1 and CDR2 sequences are MNHNS and SASEGT. V was cut by 4 bases and J by 7 bases, with 13 bases left in between. Here the CDR3 reads CASSVVEGGGYTF. DNA for the CDR3: TGTGCCAGCAGTGTGGTGGAGGGTGGTGGCTACACCTTC.

Worth noting for this clone: The sample has other DNA sequences that encode this CDR3 too. This chain links TRBV18 with TRBJ2-7; 9 nucleotides line up with TRBD1. Germline assignment: CDR1 KGHSH and CDR2 LQKENI. J lost 3 bases, V lost 2 bases, and 2 bases had no gene match. The length of the CDR3 is 14 residues. The DNA of the CDR3 is TGTGCCAGCTCACCAGGGACAGGGCTCTACGAGCAGTACTTC. The encoded protein is CASSPGTGLYEQYF.

The chain couples TRBV5-4 to TRBJ2-5; 8 bases agree with TRBD2. The junction had 6 bases not matched to a gene; V was cut back by 4 bases and J by 1 base. The germline CDR1 and CDR2 sequences are SGHNT and YYREEE (reference sequence). The CDR3 spans 15 residues. The DNA for the CDR3 is TGTGCCAGCAGCCCTGGAGCGGGAGTCCAAGAGACCCAGTACTTC. Its protein product is CASSPGAGVQETQYF.

V is TRBV14 and J is TRBJ1-2; possible D gene TRBD1, 6 bases. The CDR3 covers 14 residues. Germline V gene data show CDR1 as SGHDN and CDR2 as FVKESK. Trimming took off 0 bases at V and 4 bases at J, with 9 bases between the two ends. The CDR3 loop is CASSQDPGAYGYTF. Written as DNA, the CDR3 is TGTGCCAGCAGCCAAGACCCAGGGGCCTATGGCTACACCTTC.

The gene calls are TRBV4-2 and TRBJ2-3; D is possibly TRBD1 (6 bases). V shed 0 bases and J shed 6 bases, with 25 bases lying between them. Germline assignment: CDR1 LGHNA and CDR2 YNFKEQ. The CDR3 has 19 amino acids. CDR3: CASSQEPLPTGPTVDTQYF. For the CDR3, the DNA is TGTGCCAGCAGCCAAGAGCCCCTTCCAACAGGGCCTACAGTTGATACGCAGTATTTT.

A single count supports this clone. This chain connects TRBV28 to TRBJ1-2; 7 bases are a match to TRBD1. The CDR3 contains 16 residues. J gave up 11 bases and V 3 bases, and 18 bases lay outside the gene matches. Germline V gives CDR1 MDHEN, CDR2 SYDVKM. The CDR3 loop is CASSLWAGGDRSGYTF. The CDR3 bases are TGTGCCAGCAGTTTGTGGGCAGGGGGTGATAGAAGTGGTTACACCTTC.

This clone was seen just once. V gene TRBV7-2 combines with J gene TRBJ2-5; 10 bases match TRBD2. CDR1 is SGHTA and CDR2 is FQGNSA in the germline V gene. The CDR3 consists of 16 residues. V lost 5 bases to trimming and J lost 1 base; unmatched junction nucleotides: 7. CDR3 sequence (DNA): TGTGCCAGCAGCCCCTGGACTAGCGGACCCCAAGAGACCCAGTACTTC. Its translation is CASSPWTSGPQETQYF.

The CDR3 region has the DNA TGTGCTAGTGGTTTCGGTCAGGGACAGGGGAGGACCGGGGAGCTGTTTTTT. This translates into CASGFGQGQGRTGELFF. The V gene is TRBV12-5, the J gene TRBJ2-2; 10 nucleotides match TRBD1. The junction had 9 bases not matched to a gene; V was cut back by 3 bases and J by 5 bases. The CDR3 contains 17 residues. The germline V gene encodes CDR1 LGHNT and CDR2 FRNRAP.

The chain combines TRBV9 with TRBJ2-3, with 10 nucleotides matching TRBD2. The CDR3 loop spans 17 amino acids. Germline V CDR1 and CDR2: SGDLS, YYNGEE. The ends lost 4 bases at V and 0 bases at J; junction bases unmatched: 8. The CDR3 is CASSPRLAGSSTDTQYF. DNA for the CDR3: TGTGCCAGCAGCCCCCGACTAGCGGGTTCTAGCACAGATACGCAGTATTTT. Full variable domain (remainder filled in from reference TRBV9 and TRBJ2-3): DSGVTQTPKHLITATGQRVTLRCSPRSGDLSVYWYQQSLDQGLQFLIQYYNGEERAKGNILERFSAQQFPDLHSELNLSSLELGDSALYFCASSPRLAGSSTDTQYFGPGTRLTVL.

CDR3 loop: CASSLNRGNYGYTF. The DNA for the CDR3 is TGCGCCAGCAGCTTGAACAGGGGTAACTATGGCTACACCTTC. This chain uses TRBV5-1 with TRBJ1-2; TRBD1 agrees at 7 bases. Germline V CDR1 and CDR2: SGHRS, YFSETQ. CDR3 length: 14 amino acids. V was clipped by 1 base and J by 1 base; unmatched bases: 1. Full variable domain (missing parts from reference TRBV5-1 and TRBJ1-2): KAGVTQTPRYLIKTRGQQVTLSCSPISGHRSVSWYQQTPGQGLQFLFEYFSETQRNKGNFPGRFSGRQFSNSRSEMNVSTLELGDSALYLCASSLNRGNYGYTFGSGTRLTVV.

This clone was counted a single time. V gene TRBV11-2 combines with J gene TRBJ1-2, with TRBD1 matching 10 bases. This CDR3 is 13 amino acids long. V shed 5 bases, J shed 7 bases, and the junction held 4 bases outside the gene matches. The germline CDR1 and CDR2 sequences are SGHAT and FQNNGV. The CDR3 loop reads CASSRDRGLGYTF. DNA of the CDR3: TGTGCCAGCAGCAGGGACAGGGGTCTTGGCTACACCTTC.

In regard to this clone: Germline and junction disagree at one end, which may indicate a read error. Other DNA sequences within the sample encode an identical CDR3. This chain links TRBV19 with TRBJ2-4, with 8 bases matching TRBD1. The length of the CDR3 is 13 residues. Germline V lookup: CDR1 LNHDA, CDR2 SQIVND (reference sequence). CDR3 sequence: CASSADRDPIQYF. The CDR3 DNA reads as TGCGCCAGTAGTGCGGACAGGGATCCCATTCAGTACTTC.

The V and J genes are TRBV28 and TRBJ2-3; 7 nucleotides align to TRBD2. This CDR3 region has 18 residues. V shed 7 bases, J shed 2 bases, and the junction held 18 bases outside the gene matches. Germline CDR1 MDHEN, CDR2 SYDVKM. CDR3 residues: CASTQNPGAGPFTDTQYF. Here the CDR3 DNA reads TGTGCCAGCACCCAAAACCCTGGAGCGGGACCCTTCACAGATACGCAGTATTTT. Full variable domain (outside the CDR3, taken from reference TRBV28 and TRBJ2-3): DVKVTQSSRYLVKRTGEKVFLECVQDMDHENMFWYRQDPGLGLRLIYFSYDVKMKEKGDIPEGYSVSREKKERFSLILESASTNQTSMYLCASTQNPGAGPFTDTQYFGPGTRLTVL.

This chain connects TRBV27 to TRBJ1-6, with 8 positions matching TRBD1. Trimming took 6 bases from V and 5 from J; bases not matched to a gene: 6. The CDR3 spans 15 residues. Looked up from germline, CDR1 is MNHEY and CDR2 is SMNVEV (reference sequence). In DNA form, the CDR3 reads TGTGCCAGCAGAAAGGGACAGGTTGATAATTCACCCCTCCACTTT. This gives the protein CASRKGQVDNSPLHF.

The rearrangement links TRBV10-3 to TRBJ2-3; possible D gene TRBD1, 5 bases. V gave up 6 bases and J gave up 3 bases, with 7 bases separating them. Germline loops: CDR1 ENHRY, CDR2 SYGVKD. This CDR3 spans 12 amino acids. The CDR3 DNA sequence: TGTGCCATCAGGGCAGGGACAGATACGCAGTATTTT. This sequence encodes CAIRAGTDTQYF.